This T cell receptor (beta chain) was sequenced for a study of OX40 agonist ivuxolimab in advanced cancers. Study background: The study gave patients intravenous ivuxolimab at 0.01 to 10 mg/kg every 2 weeks. Broader study findings: Clones of CD4+ and CD8+ blood T cells grew by week 6 at doses of 0.1 to 3.0 mg/kg.

Samples were taken at baseline and on day 1 of cycles 4 and 7. Germline CDR1 is SEHNR and CDR2 is FQNEAQ (reference sequence). Germline trimming cut 5 bases from V and 2 bases from J; bases unmatched to any gene: 5. The CDR3 loop spans 15 amino acids. As concerns this clone: Antigen: not known.

Data came from immunoSEQ multiplex PCR; TCRdb stores just in-frame clones and leaves some out. The repertoire holds tens of thousands of clones, with about 90% as singletons. The genes are TRBV7-9 and TRBJ2-3; 9 nucleotides match TRBD2. The sequencing used CD4+ or CD8+ T cells sorted from blood, collected in a trial of the OX40 agonist ivuxolimab. The clonotype originates from an adult with an advanced solid tumor such as melanoma, head and neck, liver or kidney cancer. CDR3 DNA: TGTGCCAGCAGCATGCTAGCGGGGACCACAGATACGCAGTATTTT. This translates into CASSMLAGTTDTQYF.